Listed below are T cell receptor beta chains from one sample, sequenced in a study of shared clonotypes between healthy human individuals. The data were produced by immunoSEQ multiplex PCR, yet TCRdb's version contains in-frame clones alone and is incomplete. The sample holds 1.4 million or so clones, 98% seen once. What was sequenced was naive CD4+ T cells sorted from blood. Receptors were obtained from a man aged 25 to 45 in good health. Each CDR3 is given with its conserved first and last residue. The order of the fields is clone size, D gene, V gene, J gene, CDR3 protein, CDR3 DNA. D genes are given only for firm matches. Size is stated for part of the rows, as once, few or many counts, or as a class when the clone is expanded.

clone size: -
D gene: -
V gene: TRBV10-1
J gene: TRBJ2-7
CDR3 protein: CANPRRAGDEQYF
CDR3 DNA: TGCGCCAACCCTCGTCGGGCCGGCGACGAGCAGTACTTC

clone size: -
D gene: -
V gene: TRBV4-1
J gene: TRBJ1-5
CDR3 protein: CASSQVTANQPQHF
CDR3 DNA: TGCGCCAGCAGCCAAGTAACTGCTAATCAGCCCCAGCATTTT

clone size: -
D gene: TRBD1
V gene: TRBV7-9
J gene: TRBJ2-2
CDR3 protein: CASSSGTGGGLESGELFF
CDR3 DNA: TGTGCCAGCAGCTCCGGGACAGGGGGCGGGTTGGAGTCCGGGGAGCTGTTTTTT

clone size: -
D gene: TRBD1
V gene: TRBV25-1
J gene: TRBJ2-1
CDR3 protein: CASRKTGAHEQFF
CDR3 DNA: TGTGCCAGCAGGAAAACAGGGGCCCATGAGCAGTTCTTC

clone size: -
D gene: -
V gene: TRBV4-3
J gene: TRBJ2-3
CDR3 protein: CASSQDGLATSGSTDTQYF
CDR3 DNA: TGCGCCAGCAGCCAAGATGGGCTAGCGACCTCCGGTAGCACAGATACGCAGTATTTT

clone size: -
D gene: -
V gene: TRBV6-5
J gene: TRBJ2-1
CDR3 protein: CASSYRPGSYNEQFF
CDR3 DNA: TGTGCCAGCAGTTACCGCCCCGGCTCCTACAATGAGCAGTTCTTC

clone size: -
D gene: TRBD1
V gene: TRBV4-1
J gene: TRBJ2-7
CDR3 protein: CASSLRLGEQGAYEQYF
CDR3 DNA: TGCGCCAGCAGCCTCCGTCTCGGGGAACAGGGGGCTTACGAGCAGTACTTC

clone size: -
D gene: TRBD2
V gene: TRBV15
J gene: TRBJ2-1
CDR3 protein: CATSREGGSSYNEQFF
CDR3 DNA: TGTGCCACCAGCAGAGAAGGCGGGAGCTCCTACAATGAGCAGTTCTTC

clone size: -
D gene: -
V gene: TRBV9
J gene: TRBJ2-3
CDR3 protein: CASSVGSQAATQYF
CDR3 DNA: TGTGCCAGCAGCGTCGGGTCGCAAGCAGCCACGCAGTATTTT

clone size: once
D gene: -
V gene: TRBV10-2
J gene: TRBJ1-1
CDR3 protein: CAVGLEWRTEAFF
CDR3 DNA: TGCGCCGTGGGCCTAGAGTGGAGGACTGAAGCTTTCTTT

clone size: -
D gene: -
V gene: TRBV28
J gene: TRBJ1-5
CDR3 protein: CASKRDGGNQPQHF
CDR3 DNA: TGTGCCAGCAAGAGGGACGGCGGTAATCAGCCCCAGCATTTT

clone size: -
D gene: TRBD1
V gene: TRBV28
J gene: TRBJ2-7
CDR3 protein: CASSRQGAAEQYF
CDR3 DNA: TGTGCCAGCAGCCGACAGGGGGCGGCCGAGCAGTACTTC

clone size: -
D gene: -
V gene: TRBV5-8
J gene: TRBJ1-1
CDR3 protein: CASSLGTVGNTEAFF
CDR3 DNA: TGTGCCAGCAGCTTGGGGACAGTAGGGAACACTGAAGCTTTCTTT

clone size: once
D gene: -
V gene: TRBV28
J gene: TRBJ2-7
CDR3 protein: CASRLGGSTYEQYF
CDR3 DNA: TGTGCCAGCAGGCTAGGGGGTTCGACCTACGAGCAGTACTTC

clone size: -
D gene: -
V gene: TRBV2
J gene: TRBJ1-5
CDR3 protein: CASTQHRASNQPQHF
CDR3 DNA: TGTGCCAGCACTCAACACCGGGCAAGCAATCAGCCCCAGCATTTT

clone size: -
D gene: -
V gene: TRBV7-2
J gene: TRBJ2-1
CDR3 protein: CASSPLGGNEQFF
CDR3 DNA: TGTGCCAGCAGCCCTCTAGGCGGGAATGAGCAGTTCTTC

clone size: -
D gene: TRBD1
V gene: TRBV11-2
J gene: TRBJ1-3
CDR3 protein: CASSLDWPGDSGNTIYF
CDR3 DNA: TGTGCCAGCAGCTTAGATTGGCCAGGGGACAGTGGAAACACCATATATTTT

clone size: once
D gene: -
V gene: TRBV10-3
J gene: TRBJ1-5
CDR3 protein: CAIRKDRDGYQPQHF
CDR3 DNA: TGTGCCATCAGGAAAGACCGGGACGGTTATCAGCCCCAGCATTTT

clone size: once
D gene: TRBD1
V gene: TRBV5-1
J gene: TRBJ1-2
CDR3 protein: CASSTRPEGQGTIGYTF
CDR3 DNA: TGCGCCAGCAGCACCCGACCTGAAGGACAGGGGACTATCGGCTACACCTTC

clone size: -
D gene: -
V gene: TRBV6-1
J gene: TRBJ2-1
CDR3 protein: CASSEWLGGFAYNEQFF
CDR3 DNA: TGTGCCAGCAGTGAATGGTTAGGCGGGTTCGCCTACAATGAGCAGTTCTTC

clone size: -
D gene: TRBD1
V gene: TRBV11-2
J gene: TRBJ2-5
CDR3 protein: CASSDRGSWKETQYF
CDR3 DNA: TGTGCCAGCAGTGACAGGGGCTCTTGGAAAGAGACCCAGTACTTC

clone size: once
D gene: -
V gene: TRBV6-1
J gene: TRBJ1-5
CDR3 protein: CASSALERGPNQPQHF
CDR3 DNA: TGTGCCAGCAGTGCTCTGGAGAGGGGACCCAATCAGCCCCAGCATTTT

clone size: -
D gene: -
V gene: TRBV16
J gene: TRBJ1-2
CDR3 protein: CASSQSVQGDGYTF
CDR3 DNA: TGTGCCAGCAGCCAATCGGTACAGGGAGATGGCTACACCTTC

clone size: -
D gene: -
V gene: TRBV5-5
J gene: TRBJ2-1
CDR3 protein: CASTPRGSYNEQFF
CDR3 DNA: TGTGCCAGCACCCCCCGTGGGTCCTACAATGAGCAGTTCTTC

clone size: -
D gene: -
V gene: TRBV19
J gene: TRBJ2-7
CDR3 protein: CASAEGYEQYF
CDR3 DNA: TGTGCCAGTGCGGAGGGCTACGAGCAGTACTTC

clone size: -
D gene: TRBD1
V gene: TRBV19
J gene: TRBJ2-2
CDR3 protein: CASSFIGRGSGNTGELFF
CDR3 DNA: TGTGCCAGTAGTTTTATAGGCAGGGGGAGCGGGAACACCGGGGAGCTGTTTTTT

clone size: -
D gene: -
V gene: TRBV7-9
J gene: TRBJ2-5
CDR3 protein: CASSVPQGTTAEETQYF
CDR3 DNA: TGTGCCAGCAGCGTCCCCCAAGGCACGACGGCTGAAGAGACCCAGTACTTC

clone size: -
D gene: TRBD2
V gene: TRBV5-1
J gene: TRBJ2-7
CDR3 protein: CASSFSGSYEQYF
CDR3 DNA: TGCGCCAGCAGCTTTAGCGGGAGCTACGAGCAGTACTTC

clone size: -
D gene: -
V gene: TRBV28
J gene: TRBJ1-1
CDR3 protein: CASSFRGRNTEAFF
CDR3 DNA: TGTGCCAGCAGTTTCCGGGGGCGGAACACTGAAGCTTTCTTT

clone size: -
D gene: -
V gene: TRBV29-1
J gene: TRBJ1-1
CDR3 protein: CSGSTGNTEAFF
CDR3 DNA: TGCAGCGGTTCAACGGGTAACACTGAAGCTTTCTTT